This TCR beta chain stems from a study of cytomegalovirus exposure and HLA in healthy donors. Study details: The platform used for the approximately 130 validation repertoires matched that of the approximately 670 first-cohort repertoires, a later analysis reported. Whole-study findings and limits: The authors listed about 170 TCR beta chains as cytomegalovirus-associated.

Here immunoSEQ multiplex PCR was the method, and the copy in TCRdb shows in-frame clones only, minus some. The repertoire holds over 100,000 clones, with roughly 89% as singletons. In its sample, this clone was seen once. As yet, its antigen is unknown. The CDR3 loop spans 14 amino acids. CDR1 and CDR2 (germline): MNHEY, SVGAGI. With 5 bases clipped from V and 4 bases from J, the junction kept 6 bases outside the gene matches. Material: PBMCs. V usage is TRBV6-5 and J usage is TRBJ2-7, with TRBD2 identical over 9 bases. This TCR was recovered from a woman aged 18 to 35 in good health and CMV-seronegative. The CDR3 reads CASSRYSGGYEQYF. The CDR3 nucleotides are TGTGCCAGCAGTAGATATAGCGGGGGATACGAGCAGTACTTC.